What follows are 10 T cell receptor beta chains derived from one specimen sequenced in a study of OX40 agonist ivuxolimab in advanced cancers. The protocol was immunoSEQ multiplex PCR, while the TCRdb copy is restricted to in-frame clones and leaves out a portion. The sample consists of roughly 48,000 clones, approximately 81% of them appearing once. Sequenced here: CD4+ or CD8+ T cells sorted from blood, sampled in a trial of the OX40 agonist ivuxolimab. All receptors come from an adult with an advanced solid tumor such as melanoma, head and neck, liver or kidney cancer.

V is TRBV5-4 and J is TRBJ2-4; 10 nucleotides line up with TRBD1. V lost 0 bases, J lost 8 bases, and 8 bases stayed unmatched. This CDR3 is 16 amino acids long. The V gene's germline CDR1 is SGHNT and CDR2 YYREEE (reference sequence). The CDR3 DNA reads TGTGCCAGCAGCTTGGCCGGGACAGGGGCCGCTGACATTCAGTACTTC. It codes for CASSLAGTGAADIQYF.

The rearrangement links TRBV5-1 to TRBJ2-5, with D possibly TRBD2 on 5 matching bases. The DNA end lines up better with TRBJ2-7; the J call may be wrong. The CDR3 spans 12 residues. The germline gives CDR1 SGHRS, CDR2 YFSETQ. The CDR3 DNA is TGCGCCAGCAGCTTAGGGCGGGCCGAGCAGTACTTC. Translation: CASSLGRAEQYF.

The chain has TRBV11-3 and TRBJ2-1; D uncertain. Deletions cut 0 bases from V and 5 bases from J, with 14 bases between. This CDR3 spans 16 amino acids. CDR1 SGHNT and CDR2 YENEEA come from the germline V gene. DNA for the CDR3: TGTGCCAGCAGCTTAGATCGTGGGATTAATAACAATGAGCAGTTCTTC. It translates to CASSLDRGINNNEQFF.

There are a few counts of this clone. The rearrangement links TRBV19 to TRBJ1-2; perhaps TRBD1 as D (6 bases). CDR3 length: 14 amino acids. Germline lookup yields CDR1 LNHDA and CDR2 SQIVND (reference sequence). V was clipped by 7 bases and J by 4 bases, with 16 bases between them. For the CDR3, the DNA is TGTGCCAGTAACACGGCCCCGACAGGCTATGGCTACACCTTC. This sequence encodes CASNTAPTGYGYTF.

The chain uses TRBV19 and TRBJ1-1; a possible D gene is TRBD1 (6 bases). The germline V and J ends were trimmed by 3 bases and 1 base, with 15 bases remaining between them. CDR1 and CDR2 from the germline V gene are LNHDA and SQIVND (reference sequence). This CDR3 has 16 residues. The DNA for the CDR3 is TGTGCCAGTAGTATGGGCGGGGGCAGAACGAACACTGAAGCTTTCTTT. The encoded protein is CASSMGGGRTNTEAFF.

The V call is TRBV9, the J call TRBJ2-2, with 9 bases matching TRBD2. Trimming at V came to 0 bases and at J to 4 bases, leaving 4 bases not matched to a gene. Germline CDR1 SGDLS, CDR2 YYNGEE. CDR3 size: 16 residues. CDR3 loop: CASSVGLAGVTGELFF. DNA for the CDR3: TGTGCCAGCAGCGTAGGATTAGCGGGAGTCACCGGGGAGCTGTTTTTT.

This clone was picked up a small number of times. The rearrangement uses TRBV6-1 and TRBJ1-1; 9 bases agree with TRBD1. Trimming removed 7 bases from V and 11 bases from J; junction bases left unmatched: 14. Germline loops: CDR1 MNHNS, CDR2 SASEGT. The CDR3 contains 14 residues. This chain's CDR3 is CASNSLLDRGEAFF. CDR3 nucleotides: TGTGCCAGCAACTCACTATTGGACAGGGGAGAGGCTTTCTTT.

The chain carries TRBV27 and TRBJ1-5; maybe TRBD1 (5 bases). CDR1 is MNHEY, CDR2 SMNVEV, per germline (reference sequence). CDR3 length: 16 residues. V dropped 8 bases and J dropped 5 bases, with 22 bases sitting between them. The CDR3 spells CASRGMGQTGDQPQHF. The DNA of the CDR3 is TGTGCCAGCCGAGGCATGGGGCAGACCGGGGATCAGCCCCAGCATTTT.

This chain links TRBV6-5 with TRBJ2-1; D unclear. CDR1 is MNHEY, CDR2 SVGAGI, per germline. The CDR3 sequence is 13 residues long. V was trimmed by 5 bases and J by 7 bases, leaving 12 bases between them. CDR3 nucleotide sequence: TGTGCCAGCAGTCCTCCACCGACGAATGAGCAGTTCTTC. Translation: CASSPPPTNEQFF.

This chain joins TRBV18 and TRBJ2-2; TRBD1 might be the D (5 bases). Trimming took 4 bases from V and 1 from J, leaving 10 bases between them. This CDR3 spans 15 amino acids. CDR1 and CDR2 (germline): KGHSH, LQKENI. As DNA, the CDR3 is TGTGCCAGCTCACTCTTTGACAGGAACACCGGGGAGCTGTTTTTT. Translated, it gives CASSLFDRNTGELFF.